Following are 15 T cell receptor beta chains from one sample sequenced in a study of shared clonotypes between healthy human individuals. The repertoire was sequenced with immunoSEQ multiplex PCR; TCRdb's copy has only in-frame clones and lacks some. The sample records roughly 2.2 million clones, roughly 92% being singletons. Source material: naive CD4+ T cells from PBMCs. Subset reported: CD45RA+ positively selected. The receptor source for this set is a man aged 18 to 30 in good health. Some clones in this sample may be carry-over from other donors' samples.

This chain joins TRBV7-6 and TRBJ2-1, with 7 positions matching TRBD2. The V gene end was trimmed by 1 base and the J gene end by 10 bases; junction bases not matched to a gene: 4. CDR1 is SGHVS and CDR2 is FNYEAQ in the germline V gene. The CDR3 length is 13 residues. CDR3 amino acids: CASSLGAGVEQFF. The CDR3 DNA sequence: TGTGCCAGCAGCTTAGGGGCGGGAGTAGAGCAGTTCTTC.

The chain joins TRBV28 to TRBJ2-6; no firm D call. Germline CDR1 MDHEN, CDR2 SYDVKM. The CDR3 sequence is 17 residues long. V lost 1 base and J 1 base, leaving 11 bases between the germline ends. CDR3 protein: CASSLLQPLSGANVLTF. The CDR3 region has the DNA TGTGCCAGCAGTTTATTGCAGCCTTTATCTGGGGCCAACGTCCTGACTTTC.

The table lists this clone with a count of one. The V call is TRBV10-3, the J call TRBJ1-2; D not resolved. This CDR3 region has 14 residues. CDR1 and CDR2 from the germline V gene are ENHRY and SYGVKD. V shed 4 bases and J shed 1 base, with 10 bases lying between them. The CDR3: CAISGLLNNYGYTF. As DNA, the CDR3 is TGTGCCATCAGTGGTCTGTTAAATAACTATGGCTACACCTTC.

CDR3 loop: CASSTGLADNEQFF. The CDR3 region has the DNA TGTGCCAGCAGCACGGGACTAGCGGACAATGAGCAGTTCTTC. This chain connects TRBV11-2 to TRBJ2-1, with 11 nucleotides matching TRBD2. The germline gives CDR1 SGHAT, CDR2 FQNNGV. The CDR3 covers 14 residues. J gave up 5 bases and V 5 bases, and 2 bases lay outside the gene matches. Based on the CDR3 plus reference TRBV11-2 and TRBJ2-1, the full variable domain is EAGVAQSPRYKIIEKRQSVAFWCNPISGHATLYWYQQILGQGPKLLIQFQNNGVVDDSQLPKDRFSAERLKGVDSTLKIQPAKLEDSAVYLCASSTGLADNEQFFGPGTRLTVL.

The CDR3 nucleotides are TGTGCCAGCATGGAGAGGGGACAACCCCTCAACTATGGCTACACCTTC. Its translation is CASMERGQPLNYGYTF. The V and J genes are TRBV2 and TRBJ1-2; TRBD1 is a possible D gene (6 bases). V dropped 7 bases and J dropped 2 bases, with 20 bases sitting between them. Germline CDR1 reads SNHLY; CDR2 reads FYNNEI. This CDR3 has 16 residues.

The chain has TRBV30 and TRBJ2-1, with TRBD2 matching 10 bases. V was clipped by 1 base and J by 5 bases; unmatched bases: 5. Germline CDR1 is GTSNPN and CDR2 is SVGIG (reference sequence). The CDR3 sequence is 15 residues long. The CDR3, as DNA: TGTGCCTGGAGTGCTCAACTAGCGGGAAACAATGAGCAGTTCTTC. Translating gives CAWSAQLAGNNEQFF. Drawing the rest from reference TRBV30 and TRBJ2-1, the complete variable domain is SQTIHQWPATLVQPVGSPLSLECTVEGTSNPNLYWYRQAAGRGLQLLFYSVGIGQISSEVPQNLSASRPQDRQFILSSKKLLLSDSGFYLCAWSAQLAGNNEQFFGPGTRLTVL.

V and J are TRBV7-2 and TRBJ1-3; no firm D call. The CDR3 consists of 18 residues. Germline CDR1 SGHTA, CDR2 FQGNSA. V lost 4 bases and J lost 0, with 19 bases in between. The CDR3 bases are TGTGCCAGCAGCTCGAGCCTCGGAGGAGTTGGCTCTGGAAACACCATATATTTT. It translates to CASSSSLGGVGSGNTIYF. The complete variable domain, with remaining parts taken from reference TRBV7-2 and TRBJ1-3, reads GAGVSQSPSNKVTEKGKDVELRCDPISGHTALYWYRQSLGQGLEFLIYFQGNSAPDKSGLPSDRFSAERTGGSVSTLTIQRTQQEDSAVYLCASSSSLGGVGSGNTIYFGEGSWLTVV.

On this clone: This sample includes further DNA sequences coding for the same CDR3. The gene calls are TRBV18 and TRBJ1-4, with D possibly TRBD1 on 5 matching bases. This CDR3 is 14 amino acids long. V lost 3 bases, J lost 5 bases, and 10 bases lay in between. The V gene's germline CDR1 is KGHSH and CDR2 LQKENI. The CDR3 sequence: CASSPTGGNEKLFF. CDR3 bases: TGTGCCAGCTCACCGACGGGGGGGAATGAAAAACTGTTTTTT.

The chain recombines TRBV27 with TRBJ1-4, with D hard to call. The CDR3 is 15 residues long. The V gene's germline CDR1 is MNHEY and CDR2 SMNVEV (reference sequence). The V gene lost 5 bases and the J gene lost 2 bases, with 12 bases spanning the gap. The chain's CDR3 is CASSIRRPTNEKLFF. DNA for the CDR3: TGTGCCAGCAGTATTAGGAGACCCACTAATGAAAAACTGTTTTTT. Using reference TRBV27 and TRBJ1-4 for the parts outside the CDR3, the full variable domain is EAQVTQNPRYLITVTGKKLTVTCSQNMNHEYMSWYRQDPGLGLRQIYYSMNVEVTDKGDVPEGYKVSRKEKRNFPLILESPSPNQTSLYFCASSIRRPTNEKLFFGSGTQLSVL.

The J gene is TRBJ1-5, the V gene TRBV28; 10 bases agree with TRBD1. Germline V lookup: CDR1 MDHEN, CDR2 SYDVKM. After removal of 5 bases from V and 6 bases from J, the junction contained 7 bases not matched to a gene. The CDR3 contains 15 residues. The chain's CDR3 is CASSGGTGEGQPQHF. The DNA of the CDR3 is TGTGCCAGCAGTGGGGGGACAGGGGAAGGTCAGCCCCAGCATTTT. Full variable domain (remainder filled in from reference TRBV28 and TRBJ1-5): DVKVTQSSRYLVKRTGEKVFLECVQDMDHENMFWYRQDPGLGLRLIYFSYDVKMKEKGDIPEGYSVSREKKERFSLILESASTNQTSMYLCASSGGTGEGQPQHFGDGTRLSIL.

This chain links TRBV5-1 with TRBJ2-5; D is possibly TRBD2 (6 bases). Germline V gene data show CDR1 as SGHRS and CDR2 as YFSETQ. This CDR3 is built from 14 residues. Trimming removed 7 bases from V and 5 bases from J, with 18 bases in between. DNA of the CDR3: TGCGCCAGCCAGACGGGCGGCGGGGCGGAGACCCAGTACTTC. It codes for CASQTGGGAETQYF. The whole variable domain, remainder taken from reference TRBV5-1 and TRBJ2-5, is KAGVTQTPRYLIKTRGQQVTLSCSPISGHRSVSWYQQTPGQGLQFLFEYFSETQRNKGNFPGRFSGRQFSNSRSEMNVSTLELGDSALYLCASQTGGGAETQYFGPGTRLLVL.

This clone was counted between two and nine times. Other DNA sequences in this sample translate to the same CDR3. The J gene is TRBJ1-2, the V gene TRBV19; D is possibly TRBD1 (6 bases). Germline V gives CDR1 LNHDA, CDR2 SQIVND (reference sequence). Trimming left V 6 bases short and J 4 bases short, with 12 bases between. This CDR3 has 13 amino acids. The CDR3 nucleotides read TGTGCCAGTAGCTACAGGGCCGCCTATGGCTACACCTTC. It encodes CASSYRAAYGYTF.

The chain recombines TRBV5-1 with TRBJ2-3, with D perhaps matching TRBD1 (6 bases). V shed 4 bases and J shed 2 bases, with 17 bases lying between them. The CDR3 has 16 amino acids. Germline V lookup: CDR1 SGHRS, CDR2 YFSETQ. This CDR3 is CASSLTGRRLTDTQYF. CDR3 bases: TGCGCCAGCAGCCTAACAGGGCGGAGACTCACAGATACGCAGTATTTT.

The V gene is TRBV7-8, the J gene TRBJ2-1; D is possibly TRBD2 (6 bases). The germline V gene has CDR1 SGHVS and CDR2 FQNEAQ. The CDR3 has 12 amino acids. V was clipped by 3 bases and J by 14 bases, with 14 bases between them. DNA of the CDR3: TGTGCCAGCAGCTTGGAGGGCGGCTTAAAGTTCTTC. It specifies CASSLEGGLKFF.

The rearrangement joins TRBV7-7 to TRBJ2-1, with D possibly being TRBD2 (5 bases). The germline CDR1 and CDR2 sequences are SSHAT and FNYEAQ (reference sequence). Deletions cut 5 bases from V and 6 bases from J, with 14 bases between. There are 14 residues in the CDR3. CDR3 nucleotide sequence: TGTGCCAGCAGCCCCTCTATGGCGGGCAATGAGCAGTTCTTC. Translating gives CASSPSMAGNEQFF.